This is a list of T cell receptor beta chains from one sample in a study of radiotherapy plus CTLA-4 blockade in lung cancer. TCRdb keeps only in-frame clones here, not all; method: immunoSEQ multiplex PCR. The sample holds around 78,000 clones, around 79% seen once. The sample consisted of peripheral blood, taken from a patient treated with radiotherapy plus ipilimumab. The receptors come from a human donor with non-small cell lung cancer who had a partial response to radiotherapy plus ipilimumab. Some clones in this sample may be carry-over from other donors' samples. Each CDR3 is given with its conserved first and last residue. D genes are given only for firm matches. Clone sizes are given selectively: once, few, many, or a class where the clone is expanded.

clone size	V gene	J gene	D gene	CDR3 protein	CDR3 DNA
-	TRBV6-5	TRBJ1-5	-	CASATGNQPQHF	TGTGCCAGTGCGACAGGCAATCAGCCCCAGCATTTT
-	TRBV29-1	TRBJ1-1	TRBD1	CSVYRGVNTEAFF	TGCAGCGTGTACAGGGGTGTCAACACTGAAGCTTTCTTT
-	TRBV11-2	TRBJ1-4	-	CASSPGIGYEKLFF	TGTGCCAGCAGCCCGGGAATCGGGTATGAAAAACTGTTTTTT
once	TRBV28	TRBJ2-7	-	CASSLWQGGYEQYF	TGTGCCAGCAGTTTATGGCAGGGGGGCTACGAGCAGTACTTC
-	TRBV15	TRBJ2-3	-	CATSHTDTQYF	TGTGCCACCAGCCACACAGATACGCAGTATTTT
-	TRBV6-1	TRBJ2-3	-	CASSATRDSDTQYF	TGTGCCAGCAGTGCGACTCGGGACTCCGATACGCAGTATTTT
few	TRBV27	TRBJ2-1	-	CASSLLARGSYNEQFF	TGTGCCAGCAGTTTATTAGCCCGAGGATCATACAATGAGCAGTTCTTC
-	TRBV7-9	TRBJ2-3	TRBD1	CASSLPQGKDTQYF	TGTGCCAGCAGCTTACCACAGGGGAAGGATACGCAGTATTTT
-	TRBV6-1	TRBJ2-7	TRBD1	CASSWTGVRDEQYF	TGTGCCAGCAGTTGGACAGGGGTCCGGGACGAGCAGTACTTC
-	TRBV9	TRBJ2-1	TRBD2	CASSPRLAGYLNEQFF	TGTGCCAGCAGCCCCAGACTAGCGGGATATTTGAATGAGCAGTTCTTC
-	TRBV11-2	TRBJ1-1	-	CASSRHPQNTEAFF	TGTGCCAGCAGCCGTCACCCACAAAACACTGAAGCTTTCTTT
-	TRBV15	TRBJ2-7	TRBD1	CATSREGTGGEQYF	TGTGCCACCAGCAGAGAGGGGACAGGGGGCGAGCAGTACTTC
-	TRBV18	TRBJ1-5	TRBD1	CASSPGQGAGQPQHF	TGTGCCAGCTCACCGGGACAGGGCGCGGGACAGCCCCAGCATTTT
-	TRBV6-4	TRBJ1-1	-	CASSGNINTEAFF	TGTGCCAGCAGTGGAAACATAAACACTGAAGCTTTCTTT
-	TRBV7-2	TRBJ1-3	TRBD1	CASSLGGQGQTTIYF	TGTGCCAGCAGCTTAGGGGGACAGGGGCAGACCACCATATATTTT
once	TRBV7-2	TRBJ2-7	-	CASSLAPDVSSYEQYF	TGTGCCAGCAGCTTGGCCCCAGATGTCAGCTCCTACGAGCAGTACTTC
-	TRBV18	TRBJ1-1	-	CASSPEGPTEAFF	TGTGCCAGCTCACCGGAGGGTCCCACTGAAGCTTTCTTT
once	TRBV7-6	TRBJ2-7	TRBD1	CASSLWTGDPEQYF	TGTGCCAGCAGCCTATGGACAGGGGACCCCGAGCAGTACTTC
-	TRBV19	TRBJ1-2	-	CASRGRPSPGDGYTF	TGTGCCAGCAGGGGACGGCCCAGCCCCGGGGATGGCTACACCTTC
-	TRBV5-4	TRBJ1-2	-	CASNKAGMAFPGNGYTF	TGTGCCAGCAATAAGGCGGGTATGGCCTTTCCCGGTAATGGCTACACCTTC
few	TRBV4-1	TRBJ2-7	-	CAVSAGYPGYEQYF	TGCGCCGTCAGCGCCGGCTACCCGGGGTACGAGCAGTACTTC
-	TRBV30	TRBJ2-5	TRBD1	CAWRRQGPETQYF	TGTGCCTGGAGAAGACAGGGTCCAGAGACCCAGTACTTC
-	TRBV11-2	TRBJ2-1	TRBD2	CASSLDMSGGPSEQFF	TGTGCCAGCAGCTTAGATATGTCGGGGGGGCCGAGTGAGCAGTTCTTC
-	TRBV5-6	TRBJ2-3	TRBD2	CASAPWGGLATDTQYF	TGTGCCAGCGCTCCATGGGGAGGACTAGCCACAGATACGCAGTATTTT
-	TRBV7-8	TRBJ2-2	-	CASSIVLAGHTNTGELFF	TGTGCCAGCAGCATAGTTTTGGCGGGGCATACGAACACCGGGGAGCTGTTTTTT
-	TRBV2	TRBJ2-1	-	CASSSYSSYNEQFF	TGTGCCAGCAGCTCCTACAGCTCCTACAATGAGCAGTTCTTC
-	TRBV5-1	TRBJ2-5	TRBD2	CASSSGLAVNQETQYF	TGCGCCAGCAGCTCGGGACTAGCGGTAAACCAAGAGACCCAGTACTTC
-	TRBV7-6	TRBJ2-3	TRBD2	CASSLRVAGGPDTQYF	TGTGCCAGCAGCTTAAGAGTAGCGGGGGGGCCAGATACGCAGTATTTT
-	TRBV15	TRBJ2-5	TRBD2	CATSRDLRGGSGRSETQYF	TGTGCCACCAGCAGAGATCTAAGGGGGGGAAGCGGGAGATCAGAGACCCAGTACTTC
-	TRBV29-1	TRBJ2-7	TRBD2	CSVDEWNSGSPPYEQYF	TGCAGCGTTGATGAGTGGAATAGCGGGTCCCCCCCCTACGAGCAGTACTTC
-	TRBV28	TRBJ2-7	TRBD2	CASRAGVYYEQYF	TGTGCCAGCAGAGCGGGAGTATATTACGAGCAGTACTTC
few	TRBV5-1	TRBJ2-3	TRBD2	CASSVPGGRTDTQYF	TGCGCCAGCAGCGTACCGGGGGGACGCACAGATACGCAGTATTTT
-	TRBV7-8	TRBJ1-1	-	CASSLAGQNTEAFF	TGTGCCAGCAGCTTAGCAGGACAGAACACTGAAGCTTTCTTT
-	TRBV11-3	TRBJ1-1	-	CASSRGAIGTEAFF	TGTGCCAGCAGCCGTGGGGCAATTGGCACTGAAGCTTTCTTT
-	TRBV7-8	TRBJ1-1	-	CASSLVGGMNTEAFF	TGTGCCAGCAGCTTAGTAGGCGGGATGAACACTGAAGCTTTCTTT
-	TRBV7-9	TRBJ1-3	-	CASSLEAGYSGNTIYF	TGTGCCAGCAGCTTAGAGGCGGGGTATTCTGGAAACACCATATATTTT
-	TRBV4-2	TRBJ2-3	TRBD2	CASSQDLSGGALDTQYF	TGTGCCAGCAGCCAAGACCTTAGCGGGGGGGCCTTGGATACGCAGTATTTT
-	TRBV5-1	TRBJ2-5	TRBD2	CASSVSGTQETQYF	TGCGCCAGCAGCGTTAGCGGGACCCAAGAGACCCAGTACTTC
-	TRBV5-8	TRBJ2-3	TRBD1	CASSQGQGWSTDTQYF	TGTGCCAGCAGCCAAGGACAGGGCTGGAGCACAGATACGCAGTATTTT
-	TRBV7-3	TRBJ2-7	-	CASSLVGGVDEQYF	TGTGCCAGCAGCTTAGTAGGGGGGGTTGACGAGCAGTACTTC
-	TRBV6-5	TRBJ1-2	-	CASSGLGAGGYTF	TGTGCCAGCAGTGGTTTGGGGGCCGGTGGCTACACCTTC
-	TRBV5-4	TRBJ1-2	TRBD1	CASSSGTGGAFHGYTF	TGTGCCAGCAGCTCGGGGACAGGGGGCGCCTTTCATGGCTACACCTTC
-	TRBV10-2	TRBJ2-1	TRBD1	CASRTSGGKGYNEQFF	TGCGCCAGCAGAACATCAGGGGGCAAAGGGTACAATGAGCAGTTCTTC
-	TRBV7-7	TRBJ2-5	TRBD2	CASSPGGQETQYF	TGTGCCAGCAGCCCGGGGGGACAAGAGACCCAGTACTTC
-	TRBV28	TRBJ2-7	-	CAKAFAYEQYF	TGTGCCAAAGCGTTTGCCTACGAGCAGTACTTC
once	TRBV6-1	TRBJ1-2	-	CASSELGLRANYGYTF	TGTGCCAGCAGTGAATTGGGACTCCGAGCTAACTATGGCTACACCTTC
-	TRBV2	TRBJ2-1	TRBD2	CASWGLAGNNEQFF	TGTGCCAGCTGGGGACTAGCGGGAAACAATGAGCAGTTCTTC